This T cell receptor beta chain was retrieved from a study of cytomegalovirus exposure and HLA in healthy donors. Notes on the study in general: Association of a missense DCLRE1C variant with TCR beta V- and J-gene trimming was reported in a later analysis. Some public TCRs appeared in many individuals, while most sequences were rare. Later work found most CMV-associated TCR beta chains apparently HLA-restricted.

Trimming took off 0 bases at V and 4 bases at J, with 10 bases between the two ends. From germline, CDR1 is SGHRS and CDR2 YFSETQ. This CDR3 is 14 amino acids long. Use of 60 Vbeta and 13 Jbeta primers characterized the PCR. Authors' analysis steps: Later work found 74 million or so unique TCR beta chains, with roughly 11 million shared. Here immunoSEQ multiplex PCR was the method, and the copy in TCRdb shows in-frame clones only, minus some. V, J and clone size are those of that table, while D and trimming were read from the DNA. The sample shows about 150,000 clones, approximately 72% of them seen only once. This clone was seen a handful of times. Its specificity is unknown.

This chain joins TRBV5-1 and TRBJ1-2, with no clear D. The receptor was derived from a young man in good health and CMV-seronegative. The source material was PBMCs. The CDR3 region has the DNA TGCGCCAGCAGCTTGGGTTCGGTTCGCTATGGCTACACCTTC. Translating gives CASSLGSVRYGYTF.